What follows is one TCR beta chain and its context. The target antigen is unknown. This sample was included in a study of shared clonotypes between healthy human individuals. Trimming at V came to 4 bases and at J to 8 bases, leaving 10 bases not matched to a gene. The CDR3 contains 15 residues. Germline CDR1 reads SGHRS; CDR2 reads YFSETQ. Study-wide findings and caveats: As a rule, naive subsets had a larger estimated richness than memory subsets. An effect of sequencing depth on clonotype sharing among donors was expected.

Sequencing used immunoSEQ multiplex PCR; TCRdb keeps in-frame clones, though not all of them. The table has more than 400,000 clones, around 96% seen once. Sequences were obtained from naive CD4+ T cells sorted from blood. Regarding subset: CD45RA+ positively selected. The receptor was isolated from a woman aged 30 to 39 in good health. The gene calls are TRBV5-1 and TRBJ1-5, with 9 bases identical to TRBD1. The CDR3 bases are TGCGCCAGCAGCCCCGGGACAGGGATGGGTAAGCCCCAGCATTTT. This encodes CASSPGTGMGKPQHF.